This T cell receptor (beta chain) was obtained from a study of blood T cell repertoires in COVID-19. As for the study in general: COVID-19 samples collected from the United States, Italy and Spain covered acute and convalescent phases. PBMCs, B-cell-depleted T cells, or T cells provided the cDNA or gDNA that made up the material.

V dropped 0 bases and J dropped 4 bases, with 13 bases sitting between them. This CDR3 is built from 14 residues. Germline CDR1 and CDR2: SQVTM and ANQGSEA. Data came from immunoSEQ multiplex PCR; TCRdb stores just in-frame clones and leaves some out. Of 70,000 to 100,000 clones in the sample, roughly nine tenths were seen once. V is TRBV29-1 and J is TRBJ2-7; D is uncertain. This receptor was taken from a man aged 55 to 70 with acute or convalescent COVID-19. The source material was peripheral blood. The CDR3 nucleotides read TGCAGCGTTGAAGAGATCGGGTCTAAGTACGAGCAGTACTTC. Translation gives CSVEEIGSKYEQYF.